Below are 5 T cell receptor beta chains sequenced from a single sample in a study of cytomegalovirus exposure and HLA in healthy donors. PCR was performed using 60 Vbeta and 13 Jbeta primers. Sequencing was performed with immunoSEQ multiplex PCR; in TCRdb, only in-frame clones are kept and a portion is missing. The table includes around 210,000 clones, just under 80% detected once. Material for sequencing was PBMCs. These receptors came from a boy aged 10-17 years in good health and CMV-seronegative.

As for this clone: Mismatch with germline at one junction end may stem from a read error. This chain joins TRBV11-2 and TRBJ1-2, with D perhaps matching TRBD1 (6 bases). Germline values: CDR1 SGHAT, CDR2 FQNNGV. The CDR3 runs to 18 residues. The CDR3: CASSLDLSAGVANYGYPF. The DNA for the CDR3 is TGTGCCAGCAGCTTAGATCTATCGGCAGGGGTGGCGAACTATGGCTACCCCTTC.

This clone was detected only a few times. This chain connects TRBV4-1 to TRBJ2-5; perhaps TRBD1 as D (7 bases). CDR1 and CDR2 from the germline V gene are MGHRA and YSYEKL. V was trimmed by 2 bases and J by 5 bases, leaving 12 bases between them. The CDR3 totals 14 residues. The chain's CDR3 is CASSQRAGGETQYF. Here the CDR3 DNA reads TGCGCCAGCAGCCAACGTGCAGGGGGGGAGACCCAGTACTTC.

The V call is TRBV27, the J call TRBJ1-1, with D unresolved. V gave up 2 bases and J gave up 6 bases, with 22 bases separating them. The CDR3 is 17 amino acids. Germline V gives CDR1 MNHEY, CDR2 SMNVEV (reference sequence). The chain's CDR3 is CASSLNPQTTVVPEAFF. The CDR3 DNA reads as TGTGCCAGCAGTTTAAACCCCCAAACAACAGTTGTTCCTGAAGCTTTCTTT.

V is TRBV30 and J is TRBJ2-7, with TRBD2 matching 12 bases. The CDR3 loop spans 13 amino acids. The V segment lost 2 bases and the J segment 6 bases; nucleotides outside the gene matches: 2. Germline CDR1 GTSNPN, CDR2 SVGIG (reference sequence). This CDR3 reads CAWSKTSGSEQYF. The CDR3 DNA follows: TGTGCCTGGAGTAAGACTAGCGGGAGCGAGCAGTACTTC.

This chain connects TRBV5-1 to TRBJ2-5; no definite D call. The germline V and J ends were trimmed by 4 bases and 5 bases, with 15 bases remaining between them. This CDR3 has 14 residues. Germline V gene data show CDR1 as SGHRS and CDR2 as YFSETQ. The CDR3 is CASSLRTFGETQYF. CDR3 nucleotides: TGCGCCAGCAGCCTACGAACCTTCGGGGAGACCCAGTACTTC.